The 31 T cell receptor beta chains reported below all come from one sample, sequenced in a study of T cells after yellow fever vaccination. MiXCR, applied by TCRdb to the 5' RACE reads, yields one record per CDR3 protein. The table includes 340,000 or so distinct CDR3 sequences, around 13% detected once. The material sequenced was CD4+ T cells sorted from PBMCs, taken 15 days after the yellow fever booster vaccination. The receptors stem from a man between 18 and 29 years old who received the YFV17D yellow fever vaccine.

This clonotype occurred a few times. The chain links TRBV20-1 to TRBJ1-4; 7 bases line up with TRBD1. The ends lost 6 bases at V and 7 bases at J; junction bases unmatched: 11. This CDR3 is built from 14 residues. The V gene's germline CDR1 is DFQATT and CDR2 SNEGSKA (reference sequence). CDR3 amino acids: CSAPRQGGVEKLFF. In DNA form, the CDR3 reads TGCAGTGCGCCGAGACAGGGCGGAGTTGAAAAACTGTTTTTT.

This clonotype was detected ten times or more. The rearrangement links TRBV6-5 to TRBJ1-1; D is possibly TRBD1 (5 bases). CDR3 length: 13 amino acids. In germline, CDR1 is MNHEY, CDR2 SVGAGI. Deletions cut 3 bases from V and 7 bases from J, with 12 bases between. CDR3 DNA sequence: TGTGCCAGCAGTTATGGGCTTGGGGGTGAAGCTTTCTTT. Translated: CASSYGLGGEAFF.

CDR3 sequence: CASSPANEKLFF. CDR3 in DNA: TGTGCCAGCTCACCGGCTAATGAAAAACTGTTTTTT. The V and J genes are TRBV18 and TRBJ1-4; D not resolved. The germline V gene encodes CDR1 KGHSH and CDR2 LQKENI. The length of the CDR3 is 12 residues. V dropped 3 bases and J dropped 3 bases, with 2 bases sitting between them.

This clonotype was picked up many times. V usage is TRBV12-3 or TRBV12-4 and J usage is TRBJ2-5; D not resolved. Trimming left V 5 bases short and J 5 bases short, with 15 bases between. CDR3 length: 14 residues. CDR3 in amino acids: CASSPPSIRETQYF. Written as DNA, the CDR3 is TGTGCCAGCAGTCCACCGTCGATCCGGGAGACCCAGTACTTC.

A few counts support this clonotype. CDR3 loop: CAISSQRGPSYNEQFF. The DNA of the CDR3 is TGTGCCATCAGTTCTCAGCGGGGGCCCTCCTACAATGAGCAGTTCTTC. The gene calls are TRBV10-3 and TRBJ2-1; 8 bases line up with TRBD2. With V trimmed by 5 bases and J by 0 bases, 6 bases remained unmatched. The germline CDR1 and CDR2 sequences are ENHRY and SYGVKD. This CDR3 comprises 16 residues.

This clonotype has a count of ten or more. The rearrangement joins TRBV11-2 to TRBJ2-1; D not resolved. Germline CDR1 SGHAT, CDR2 FQNNGV. Trimming removed 5 bases at V and 8 bases at J, with 13 bases between. The CDR3 consists of 13 residues. CDR3 nucleotide sequence: TGTGCCAGCAGCCCTCTTGGGCTGGATGAGCAGTTCTTC. This sequence encodes CASSPLGLDEQFF.

This clonotype appeared a few times. V and J are TRBV3-1 and TRBJ1-2, with D unclear. CDR3 length equals 12 residues. The germline CDR1 and CDR2 sequences are LGHDT and YNNKEL (reference sequence). V was pared by 3 bases and J by 8 bases, with 10 bases between. CDR3 coding DNA: TGTGCCAGCAGCCATCCCTCGAGCGGCTACACCTTC. This sequence encodes CASSHPSSGYTF.

This clonotype has ten or more counts. This chain uses TRBV7-6 with TRBJ2-2, with TRBD2 identical over 7 bases. CDR1 is SGHVS, CDR2 FNYEAQ, per germline. The CDR3 sequence is 14 residues long. The trim removed 3 bases at V and 3 bases at J, leaving 1 base unmatched. The CDR3 loop reads CASSLGGYTGELFF. The CDR3 DNA reads TGTGCCAGCAGCTTGGGGGGGTACACCGGGGAGCTGTTTTTT.

This chain uses TRBV30 with TRBJ1-5, with D tentatively TRBD1 (5 bases). The germline gives CDR1 GTSNPN, CDR2 SVGIG (reference sequence). The CDR3 length is 13 residues. The V gene lost 3 bases and the J gene lost 7 bases, with 13 bases spanning the gap. The chain's CDR3 is CAWRRGIGQPQHF. The DNA of the CDR3 is TGTGCCTGGAGACGGGGGATCGGCCAGCCCCAGCATTTT.

The chain joins TRBV9 to TRBJ1-1; D unresolved. The V end lost 2 bases, the J end lost 4 bases, and 15 bases lay between the germline ends. Germline-derived CDR1 and CDR2 are SGDLS and YYNGEE. The CDR3 has 15 residues. As DNA, the CDR3 is TGTGCCAGCAGCGTTGGTGGCGGTTACCGCACTGAAGCTTTCTTT. The encoded protein is CASSVGGGYRTEAFF.

Many counts were recorded for this clonotype. This rearrangement joins TRBV29-1 to TRBJ1-5; 8 bases are shared with TRBD1. V shed 4 bases, J shed 7 bases, and the junction held 6 bases outside the gene matches. Germline V lookup: CDR1 SQVTM, CDR2 ANQGSEA. CDR3 length: 13 residues. CDR3 DNA sequence: TGCAGCGTTGGCCAGGGGGCCTTGCAGCCCCAGCATTTT. This encodes CSVGQGALQPQHF.

J is TRBJ2-2 and V is TRBV5-1; TRBD2 matches at 10 bases. CDR1 SGHRS and CDR2 YFSETQ come from the germline V gene. The V segment lost 2 bases and the J segment 1 base; nucleotides outside the gene matches: 2. This CDR3 is built from 16 residues. CDR3 DNA sequence: TGCGCCAGCAGCTTTAGCGGGGGGCTGAACACCGGGGAGCTGTTTTTT. Translating it yields CASSFSGGLNTGELFF.

The chain has TRBV9 and TRBJ2-3; maybe TRBD2 (5 bases). CDR3 size: 13 residues. Germline CDR1 reads SGDLS; CDR2 reads YYNGEE. V lost 3 bases to trimming and J lost 8 bases, with 13 bases between them. Written as DNA, the CDR3 is TGTGCCAGCAGCGCCCGGGAACACGGTACGCAGTATTTT. Amino acids: CASSAREHGTQYF.

The genes are TRBV9 and TRBJ2-5; D is possibly TRBD1 (5 bases). This CDR3 region has 17 residues. Trimming cost V 0 bases and J 1 base, with 16 bases left between them. Germline V lookup: CDR1 SGDLS, CDR2 YYNGEE. CDR3 in amino acids: CASSVATQAAGQETQYF. In DNA, the CDR3 is TGTGCCAGCAGCGTAGCTACACAGGCCGCCGGCCAAGAGACCCAGTACTTC.

This clonotype was recorded many times. This sequence joins TRBV20-1 and TRBJ2-1; D gene ambiguous. The length of the CDR3 is 17 residues. CDR1 and CDR2 (germline): DFQATT, SNEGSKA (reference sequence). The germline V and J ends were trimmed by 1 base and 0 bases, with 16 bases remaining between them. CDR3 in DNA: TGCAGTGCTAGAGGTTCGGTAGGGTTTAGCTCCTACAATGAGCAGTTCTTC. Translation: CSARGSVGFSSYNEQFF.

This clonotype showed up just a few times. V is TRBV5-1 and J is TRBJ2-1, with 16 positions matching TRBD2. This CDR3 contains 18 residues. CDR1 is SGHRS, CDR2 YFSETQ, per germline. V lost 4 bases and J lost 8; bases outside the gene matches: 12. The CDR3 here is CASSVGLAGGRRIHEQFF. CDR3 in DNA: TGCGCCAGCAGCGTGGGACTAGCGGGGGGGCGGAGAATCCATGAGCAGTTCTTC.

V usage is TRBV7-2 and J usage is TRBJ2-3, with 7 nucleotides matching TRBD2. CDR3 length: 14 residues. The V and J ends lost 1 base and 6 bases, in that order; junction bases with no gene match: 4. Germline V gene data show CDR1 as SGHTA and CDR2 as FQGNSA. CDR3 bases: TGTGCCAGCAGCTTAGGAGGGCGGGGGGATACGCAGTATTTT. Protein product: CASSLGGRGDTQYF.

At least ten counts were recorded for this clonotype. The chain joins TRBV18 to TRBJ2-3; D unclear. This CDR3 spans 13 amino acids. The germline V gene encodes CDR1 KGHSH and CDR2 LQKENI. The V end was cut by 2 bases, the J end by 6 bases, with 9 bases between. For the CDR3, the DNA is TGTGCCAGCTCACCAGCCGTGGGGGATACGCAGTATTTT. Protein product: CASSPAVGDTQYF. Drawing the rest from reference TRBV18 and TRBJ2-3, the complete variable domain is NAGVMQNPRHLVRRRGQEARLRCSPMKGHSHVYWYRQLPEEGLKFMVYLQKENIIDESGMPKERFSAEFPKEGPSILRIQQVVRGDSAAYFCASSPAVGDTQYFGPGTRLTVL.

The sample holds many counts of this clonotype. This sequence joins TRBV20-1 and TRBJ1-2; no firm D call. The V and J ends lost 5 bases and 0 bases respectively, with 22 bases between them. Germline loops: CDR1 DFQATT, CDR2 SNEGSKA (reference sequence). The length of the CDR3 is 17 residues. In DNA form, the CDR3 reads TGCAGTGCTCCCCTGAGGGTCAGAGACGCAGCTAACTATGGCTACACCTTC. It is translated as CSAPLRVRDAANYGYTF.

This clonotype was seen more than once but under ten times. J is TRBJ2-2 and V is TRBV9; D unclear. CDR1 and CDR2 (germline): SGDLS, YYNGEE. Trimming took off 3 bases at V and 0 bases at J, with 6 bases between the two ends. This CDR3 is 14 amino acids long. CDR3 bases: TGTGCCAGCAGCGGACCTCCGAACACCGGGGAGCTGTTTTTT. Translating gives CASSGPPNTGELFF.

J is TRBJ2-3 and V is TRBV12-5; 9 bases match TRBD1. V lost 5 bases, J lost 4 bases, and 7 bases stayed unmatched. CDR1 LGHNT and CDR2 FRNRAP come from the germline V gene. This CDR3 has 15 amino acids. The CDR3 region has the DNA TGTGCTAGTGGTCCCGAGGGACAGGGTTCAGATACGCAGTATTTT. This sequence encodes CASGPEGQGSDTQYF.

This chain links TRBV5-1 with TRBJ2-3; D call uncertain. The V gene's germline CDR1 is SGHRS and CDR2 YFSETQ. CDR3 length: 14 residues. Trimming shortened V by 0 bases and J by 2 bases, and 7 bases separated the two germline ends. The CDR3, as DNA: TGCGCCAGCAGCTTGGAACATATCACAGATACGCAGTATTTT. It yields the protein CASSLEHITDTQYF.

V is TRBV2 and J is TRBJ1-3; 7 positions match TRBD1. V shed 5 bases and J 4 bases; nucleotides not matched to a gene: 5. Germline-derived CDR1 and CDR2 are SNHLY and FYNNEI. The CDR3 sequence is 14 residues long. The CDR3 bases are TGTGCCAGCAGTCAGACAGGGTTCGGAAACACCATATATTTT. Residues: CASSQTGFGNTIYF. The variable domain in full, completed from reference TRBV2 and TRBJ1-3, reads EPEVTQTPSHQVTQMGQEVILRCVPISNHLYFYWYRQILGQKVEFLVSFYNNEISEKSEIFDDQFSVERPDGSNFTLKIRSTKLEDSAMYFCASSQTGFGNTIYFGEGSWLTVV.

The rearrangement joins TRBV20-1 to TRBJ1-1, with 9 bases matching TRBD1. The CDR3 has 16 amino acids. The junction had 8 bases not matched to a gene; V was cut back by 3 bases and J by 0 bases. Germline V CDR1 and CDR2: DFQATT, SNEGSKA (reference sequence). The CDR3 here is CSARGTGWWMNTEAFF. The DNA for the CDR3 is TGCAGTGCTAGGGGGACAGGGTGGTGGATGAACACTGAAGCTTTCTTT.

This clonotype was detected only a few times. The V gene is TRBV10-3, the J gene TRBJ2-5; tentative D call: TRBD2 (6 bases). Germline CDR1 and CDR2: ENHRY and SYGVKD. The length of the CDR3 is 12 residues. With 4 bases removed from V and 5 bases from J, the gap between germline ends came to 8 bases. The CDR3 reads CAISGEEETQYF. The CDR3 bases are TGTGCCATCAGTGGGGAGGAGGAGACCCAGTACTTC.

This sequence joins TRBV12-3 or TRBV12-4 and TRBJ1-2; TRBD1 matches 7 bases. J lost 6 bases, V lost 5 bases, and 6 bases had no gene match. This CDR3 region has 13 residues. The CDR3 DNA reads TGTGCCAGCAGTCCACGGACAGGCCATGGCTACACCTTC. The encoded protein is CASSPRTGHGYTF.

The chain has TRBV6-6 and TRBJ2-2; D call uncertain. V dropped 4 bases and J dropped 6 bases, with 15 bases sitting between them. Germline CDR1 reads MNHNY; CDR2 reads SVGAGI (reference sequence). The CDR3 is 15 residues long. CDR3 bases: TGTGCCAGCAGTTCCAGATCCTATGGAGCCGGGGAGCTGTTTTTT. The encoded protein is CASSSRSYGAGELFF.

This clonotype was counted at least ten times. This chain joins TRBV15 and TRBJ2-5; unclear D gene. Trimming removed 0 bases at V and 5 bases at J, with 7 bases between. Germline V gene data show CDR1 as LNHNV and CDR2 as YYDKDF (reference sequence). The CDR3 has 13 amino acids. The CDR3, as DNA: TGTGCCACCAGCAGAGATCTGGGGGAGACCCAGTACTTC. Translation: CATSRDLGETQYF.

CDR3 sequence reads: CASSPPLQGRLQETQYF. The DNA of the CDR3 is TGCGCCAGCAGCCCACCTCTCCAGGGCCGGTTACAAGAGACCCAGTACTTC. J is TRBJ2-5 and V is TRBV5-1; TRBD1 is a possible D gene (5 bases). CDR3 length equals 17 residues. V lost 4 bases and J 2 bases, leaving 21 bases between the germline ends. Germline-derived CDR1 and CDR2 are SGHRS and YFSETQ.

CDR3 in DNA: TGTGCCAGCAGCTTTACAGGGGCAGCCCGGACTAGCACAGATACGCAGTATTTT. Translation: CASSFTGAARTSTDTQYF. The chain joins TRBV5-5 to TRBJ2-3, with TRBD1 identical over 7 bases. This CDR3 has 18 residues. Germline V CDR1 and CDR2: SGHKS, YYEKEE (reference sequence). Losses at the gene ends were 2 bases for V and 0 bases for J; bases not matched to a gene: 12.

The chain joins TRBV6-5 to TRBJ2-1; no reliable D call. Germline lookup yields CDR1 MNHEY and CDR2 SVGAGI. V was shortened by 1 base and J by 5 bases, with 9 bases between the two germline ends. This CDR3 is 14 amino acids long. CDR3 sequence reads: CASSYLESDNEQFF. CDR3 coding DNA: TGTGCCAGCAGTTACTTGGAGAGCGACAATGAGCAGTTCTTC.